The rows below give T cell receptor beta chains drawn from one sample of a study of identical twins. MiXCR, run by TCRdb on the 5' RACE reads, gives a single entry per CDR3 protein. The sample comprises some 1,600,000 distinct CDR3 sequences, under 35% of which are singletons, and more than 0.25% rests with the top ten. Sequenced material: cord blood. The receptors come from a newborn girl in good health. Both conserved end residues are part of each CDR3. The D gene is left open where the match is weak. A clone size is listed for some rows: how often the clone was seen (once, few, many), or a class if it is expanded.

v_call	d_call	clone_size	j_call	cdr3_nt	cdr3_aa
TRBV12-3/TRBV12-4	TRBD1	once	TRBJ2-3	TGTGCCAGCAGTTTAAGGGGGCGACCTAGCACAGATACGCAGTATTTT	CASSLRGRPSTDTQYF
TRBV7-9	NA	NA	TRBJ2-1	TGTGCCAGCAGCTTAGTGGGGAGATGGAACAATGAGCAGTTCTTC	CASSLVGRWNNEQFF
TRBV27	NA	NA	TRBJ2-1	TGTGCCAGCAGTTTAATGGGCTCTCACAATGAGCAGTTCTTC	CASSLMGSHNEQFF
TRBV16	NA	few	TRBJ1-5	TGTGCCAGCAGCCAATCGCAGGGCAATCAGCCCCAGCATTTT	CASSQSQGNQPQHF
TRBV3-1	NA	NA	TRBJ2-5	TGTGCCAGCAGCCAATACGGGGACATGGGTGACAATGAGCAGTACTTC	CASSQYGDMGDNEQYF
TRBV28	NA	few	TRBJ1-2	TGTGCCAGCAGTTTGGACAAGGGCTATGGCTACACCTTC	CASSLDKGYGYTF
TRBV6-1	NA	NA	TRBJ1-1	TGTGCCAGCCGGGTTACGACAGCGAACACTGAAGCTTTCTTT	CASRVTTANTEAFF
TRBV9	NA	NA	TRBJ2-7	TGTGCCAGCAGTTACAGACGGGGCCCTCCCTACGAGCAGTACTTC	CASSYRRGPPYEQYF
TRBV4-2	NA	few	TRBJ2-3	TGTGCCAGCAGCCAAGGGTCATGGGGCGGCCACCACACAGATACGCAGTATTTT	CASSQGSWGGHHTDTQYF
TRBV10-3	NA	few	TRBJ1-4	TGTGCCATCGCGTCAGGTGGAGCAACTAATGAAAAACTGTTTTTT	CAIASGGATNEKLFF
TRBV4-2	NA	NA	TRBJ2-1	TGTGCCAGCAGCCAAGAATTTGGACACTACAATGAGCAGTTCTTC	CASSQEFGHYNEQFF
TRBV20-1	NA	once	TRBJ1-5	TGCAGTGCTAGTATGCCGCAGGGTAGGCCCCAGCATTTT	CSASMPQGRPQHF
TRBV27	TRBD2	NA	TRBJ2-1	TGTGCCAGCAGAAAAGCAGCGGGGCTCGACAATGAGCACTTCTTC	CASRKAAGLDNEHFF
TRBV27	TRBD2	NA	TRBJ2-3	TGTGCCAGCAGTATCCGACTAGCGGGACCAATGGCAGATACGCAGTATTTT	CASSIRLAGPMADTQYF
TRBV12-3/TRBV12-4	TRBD1	NA	TRBJ2-7	TGTGCCAGCAGTTCCCCGGACAGGACGAAATACGAGCAGTACTTC	CASSSPDRTKYEQYF
TRBV6-2/TRBV6-3	NA	few	TRBJ2-1	TGTGCCAGCAGGGGTCTGGAGAGGTCCTACAATGAGCAGTTCTTC	CASRGLERSYNEQFF
TRBV28	NA	NA	TRBJ2-1	TGTGCCAGCGGCGTCCTTGAAGGGCAGTTCTTC	CASGVLEGQFF
TRBV7-2	NA	few	TRBJ2-4	TGTGCCAGCAGCTTAGTGCCGTTAGCCAAAAACATTCAGTACTTC	CASSLVPLAKNIQYF
TRBV5-6	NA	NA	TRBJ1-1	TGTGCCAGCAGCTTGGAGACAGGATGGAACACTGAAGCTTTCTTT	CASSLETGWNTEAFF
TRBV11-2	NA	NA	TRBJ1-3	TGTGCCAGCAGGGGTATCAGGGGAAAAGCTGGAAACACCATATATTTT	CASRGIRGKAGNTIYF
TRBV10-3	NA	NA	TRBJ1-5	TGTGCCATCAGTGAGTCGGCAGGCCCCCAGCATTTT	CAISESAGPQHF
TRBV20-1	NA	NA	TRBJ2-2	TGCAGTGCTAATAGGGTCACGACCACCGGGGAGCTGTTTTTT	CSANRVTTTGELFF
TRBV6-5	TRBD1	many	TRBJ2-3	TGTGCCAGCAGTTACAGAACAGGGGTCATGAGAGATACGCAGTATTTT	CASSYRTGVMRDTQYF
TRBV25-1	NA	NA	TRBJ1-1	TGTGCCAGCAGTGAACCTCCGAACACTGAAGCTTTCTTT	CASSEPPNTEAFF
TRBV6-6	NA	NA	TRBJ2-3	TGTGCCAGCAGTCCAGAGGGGCGTTTAAGCACAGATACGCAGTATTTT	CASSPEGRLSTDTQYF
TRBV5-1	NA	NA	TRBJ2-6	TGCGCCAGCAGCTTGGAAGGCCAACCTGGGGCCAACGTCCTGACTTTC	CASSLEGQPGANVLTF
TRBV6-6	NA	NA	TRBJ2-5	TGTGCCAGCAGTTACTTAGTGGTGGGAGGCCAAGAGACCCAGTACTTC	CASSYLVVGGQETQYF
TRBV12-3/TRBV12-4	NA	many	TRBJ2-5	TGTGCCAGCAGTTTAGATCCCGGGACTCAGCTCAGGGGGGTTGGCCAAGAGACCCAGTACTTC	CASSLDPGTQLRGVGQETQYF
TRBV12-3/TRBV12-4	TRBD1	NA	TRBJ1-6	TGTGCCAGCAGTTTTGGCGAAACAGGGGCACCCCTCCACTTT	CASSFGETGAPLHF
TRBV5-1	TRBD1	few	TRBJ1-5	TGCGCCAGCAGCTTGGTAACAGGGGGGTATCAGCCCCAGCATTTT	CASSLVTGGYQPQHF
TRBV12-3/TRBV12-4	NA	NA	TRBJ2-1	TGTGCCAGCAGTTTAGGGGTAGCGAGAAACAATGAGCAGTTCTTC	CASSLGVARNNEQFF
TRBV6-6	NA	few	TRBJ2-1	TGTGCCAGCAGGAATGGCAATGAGCAGTTCTTC	CASRNGNEQFF
TRBV28	TRBD2	NA	TRBJ2-7	TGTGCCAGCATCCTAGGGTCGGCTAGCGGCTACGAGCAGTACTTC	CASILGSASGYEQYF
TRBV2	NA	NA	TRBJ2-3	TGTGCCAGCATTGATTACACAGATACGCAGTATTTT	CASIDYTDTQYF
TRBV7-2	NA	NA	TRBJ2-5	TGTGCCAGCAGCTTTATGCGGGGTAGCTACAATGAGCAGTACTTC	CASSFMRGSYNEQYF
TRBV7-9	TRBD1	NA	TRBJ1-2	TGTGCCAGCAGCTTCCCGTTAGAGACAGGGAGCGGCTACACCTTC	CASSFPLETGSGYTF
TRBV4-2	NA	NA	TRBJ1-1	TGTGCCAGCAGCGCCCCGCGCCACAGGCTTCTGAACACTGAAGCTTTCTTT	CASSAPRHRLLNTEAFF
TRBV3-1	TRBD1	NA	TRBJ1-2	TGTGCCAGCAGCCCGACGACACCGACAGGGAAGGGGAACTATGGCTACACCTTC	CASSPTTPTGKGNYGYTF
TRBV5-1	NA	many	TRBJ2-3	TGCGCCAGCAGCATGGGGATTTTAAGCACAGATACGCAGTATTTT	CASSMGILSTDTQYF
TRBV4-2	NA	NA	TRBJ2-1	TGTGCCAGCAGCCAAGAGCAGGGTCCCCACAATGAGCAGTTCTTC	CASSQEQGPHNEQFF
TRBV2	TRBD2	few	TRBJ2-1	TGTGCCAGCAGTGAACGGCTAGCGGTATACAATGAGCAGTTCTTC	CASSERLAVYNEQFF
TRBV12-5	TRBD2	few	TRBJ2-5	TGTGCTAGTACCCTGAGGACGGAGAGGCGTCCGGGACTAGCACTCCAAGAGACCCAGTACTTC	CASTLRTERRPGLALQETQYF
TRBV20-1	NA	NA	TRBJ1-2	TGCAGTGCTAGGCCCGACACGTTCCATGGCTACACCTTC	CSARPDTFHGYTF
TRBV28	TRBD1	few	TRBJ1-5	TGTGCCAGCAGTTTTCGGGTTCGGCTCCGCGGGACAGGGGTTTATAGCAATCAGCCCCAGCATTTT	CASSFRVRLRGTGVYSNQPQHF
TRBV7-2	NA	NA	TRBJ2-7	TGTGCCGGCAGCTTAGAAATAGCGGCCTACAATGAGCAGTACTTC	CAGSLEIAAYNEQYF
TRBV3-1	NA	NA	TRBJ2-7	TGTGCCAGCAGCCAAGTTTTCCCGACAGAGGTCCTCTACGAGCAGTACTTC	CASSQVFPTEVLYEQYF
TRBV6-1	TRBD2	few	TRBJ2-1	TGTGCCAGCACCATGACTCCCCTCTCAACTAGCGGGGGGTGGCAGTTCTTC	CASTMTPLSTSGGWQFF